This T cell receptor beta chain was documented in a study of spatial heterogeneity in lung cancer. About the research overall: Mean representation of each unique TCR and UMI combination in the raw reads exceeded 9.5 occurrences.

This clonotype was picked up many times. What it binds is unknown. The study, taken as a whole, reports: Circulating ubiquitous expanded tumor TCRs were observed more frequently at resection than at follow-up.

With 4 bases removed from V and 10 bases from J, the gap between germline ends came to 23 bases. The CDR3 runs to 16 residues. Germline CDR1 and CDR2: SGDLS and YYNGEE. Individual TCR cDNA molecules each bore their own unique molecular identifier. A single record per CDR3 protein comes from TCRdb applying MiXCR to the 5' RACE reads. The data hold some 53,000 distinct CDR3 sequences, with roughly 6.5% observed a single time. Time point reported: sample taken at primary tumor resection. Tumor, nontumor lung or frozen PBMC supplied whole RNA, sequenced without sorting. 72 TRACERx patients with early, untreated non-small cell lung cancer donated samples.

The specimen comprised PBMCs, sampled at surgery. This receptor was taken from a female donor with early-stage non-small cell lung cancer. The chain recombines TRBV9 with TRBJ1-4; D unclear. CDR3 in DNA: TGTGCCAGCAGCCCTCGGCCTGACACTCCAAAGGGAAAACTGTTTTTT. It specifies CASSPRPDTPKGKLFF.